This T cell receptor beta chain originates from a study of shared clonotypes between healthy human individuals. Study-wide findings and caveats: Clonotype sharing among donors, it was expected, would be affected by sequencing depth. Tissues were not sampled, only blood, and their repertoires likely differ. Represented genetic and exposure-history diversity was restricted by having few donors.

From germline, CDR1 is SNHLY and CDR2 FYNNEI. The CDR3 sequence is 13 residues long. Trimming at V came to 7 bases and at J to 7 bases, leaving 6 bases not matched to a gene. Method: immunoSEQ multiplex PCR; TCRdb's copy keeps in-frame clones and lacks some. Among a few million clones listed, roughly 93% were seen once. Turning to this clone: Its antigen is still unknown.

Both subsets, CD45RA+ naive and CD45RA-negative memory, were split from the CD4+ cells. This receptor was obtained from a man aged 18 to 30 in good health. Some clones in this sample may be carry-over from other donors' samples. V is TRBV2 and J is TRBJ1-2; 10 nucleotides match TRBD1. Sequencing used naive CD4+ T cells from PBMCs. Subset denoted: CD45RA+ positively selected. CDR3 region: CASTGTGVFGYTF. Written as DNA, the CDR3 is TGTGCCAGCACTGGGACAGGGGTTTTTGGCTACACCTTC.